These 3 T cell receptor beta chains were sequenced from one sample in a study of cytomegalovirus exposure and HLA in healthy donors. Primers included in the PCR were 60 Vbeta and 13 Jbeta primers. Only in-frame clones appear in the TCRdb table, and some are missing; sequencing was by immunoSEQ multiplex PCR. Of about 120,000 clones listed, around 70% are singletons. Material for sequencing was PBMCs. Receptor source: a woman aged 45 to 65 in good health and CMV-seropositive.

V and J are TRBV11-3 and TRBJ2-3; D might be TRBD1 (5 bases). CDR3 length equals 13 residues. Trimming pared 6 bases from V and 5 bases from J, leaving 12 bases between. Germline CDR1 reads SGHNT; CDR2 reads YENEEA. CDR3 coding DNA: TGTGCCAGCAGTAAGGGGTCGGGAGATACGCAGTATTTT. This translates into CASSKGSGDTQYF.

This clone was seen only a few times. The chain links TRBV14 to TRBJ1-1; 9 bases align to TRBD1. The germline gives CDR1 SGHDN, CDR2 FVKESK. The V segment lost 1 base and the J segment 10 bases; nucleotides outside the gene matches: 4. This CDR3 comprises 13 residues. CDR3 sequence: CASSQGQGVSAFF. In DNA form, the CDR3 reads TGTGCCAGCAGCCAAGGACAGGGGGTTTCAGCTTTCTTT.

This clone has more than one count but fewer than ten. The genes are TRBV27 and TRBJ1-1; D is uncertain. V was trimmed by 6 bases and J by 1 base, leaving 15 bases between them. Germline assignment: CDR1 MNHEY and CDR2 SMNVEV (reference sequence). There are 15 residues in the CDR3. The CDR3 DNA is TGTGCCAGCAGACTATTTGGACGGGAGAACACTGAAGCTTTCTTT. Translating it yields CASRLFGRENTEAFF.